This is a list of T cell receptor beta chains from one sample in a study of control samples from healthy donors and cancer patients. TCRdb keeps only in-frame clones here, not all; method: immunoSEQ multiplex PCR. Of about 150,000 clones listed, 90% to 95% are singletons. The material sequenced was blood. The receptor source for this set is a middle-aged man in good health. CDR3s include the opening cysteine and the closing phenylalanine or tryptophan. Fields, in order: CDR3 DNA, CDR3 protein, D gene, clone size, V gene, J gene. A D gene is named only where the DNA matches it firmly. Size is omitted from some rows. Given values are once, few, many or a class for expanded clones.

CDR3nt: TGTGCCAGCAGCTCGGGACAGGGGGCGAGCTACACCTTC
CDR3aa: CASSSGQGASYTF
d_gene: TRBD1
abundance: -
v_gene: TRBV5-4
j_gene: TRBJ1-2

CDR3nt: TGTGCCAGCAGCTTAGTAGGGATTCGCTCTGGAAACACCATATATTTT
CDR3aa: CASSLVGIRSGNTIYF
d_gene: -
abundance: -
v_gene: TRBV7-9
j_gene: TRBJ1-3

CDR3nt: TGTGCCAGCAGCTCGATGAGTAAGGGGAAAGATACGCAGTATTTT
CDR3aa: CASSSMSKGKDTQYF
d_gene: -
abundance: -
v_gene: TRBV5-4
j_gene: TRBJ2-3

CDR3nt: TGTGCCAGAAGCTCCCCGGGGAAAGGAAACACCATATATTTT
CDR3aa: CARSSPGKGNTIYF
d_gene: -
abundance: -
v_gene: TRBV5-3
j_gene: TRBJ1-3

CDR3nt: TGTGCCAGCAGGCCTATCTCGGGGGGGGGATCGACCCAGTACTTC
CDR3aa: CASRPISGGGSTQYF
d_gene: TRBD2
abundance: few
v_gene: TRBV3-1/TRBV3-2
j_gene: TRBJ2-5

CDR3nt: TGTGCCAGCAGCATCGGGGATGCTAGCGAAGCTTTCTTT
CDR3aa: CASSIGDASEAFF
d_gene: -
abundance: -
v_gene: TRBV11-2
j_gene: TRBJ1-1

CDR3nt: TGCGCCAGCAGCCACGGGATGGGGCAGGGTGGCTACACCTTC
CDR3aa: CASSHGMGQGGYTF
d_gene: -
abundance: -
v_gene: TRBV5-1
j_gene: TRBJ1-2

CDR3nt: TGTGCCAGCAGCCCGGACAGGGGGCCGGACACCATATATTTT
CDR3aa: CASSPDRGPDTIYF
d_gene: TRBD1
abundance: -
v_gene: TRBV7-2
j_gene: TRBJ1-3

CDR3nt: TGTGCCAGCTCATCGACGGGACTCAGACGCGAAAGGCAGTTCTTC
CDR3aa: CASSSTGLRRERQFF
d_gene: -
abundance: -
v_gene: TRBV18
j_gene: TRBJ2-1

CDR3nt: TGCAGCGTTGGGGGTCCCATGGGCTACACCTTC
CDR3aa: CSVGGPMGYTF
d_gene: -
abundance: -
v_gene: TRBV29-1
j_gene: TRBJ1-2

CDR3nt: TGTGCCAGCAGTCCCCCGAGGGCTAGCGGGGGGTACTACAATGAGCAGTTCTTC
CDR3aa: CASSPPRASGGYYNEQFF
d_gene: TRBD2
abundance: once
v_gene: TRBV9
j_gene: TRBJ2-1

CDR3nt: TGTGCCAGCAGCTTAGGGGCAGGAATCACAGATACGCAGTATTTT
CDR3aa: CASSLGAGITDTQYF
d_gene: -
abundance: -
v_gene: TRBV7-9
j_gene: TRBJ2-3

CDR3nt: TGTGCCAGCAGCCCACGATTTCTAGCGGGGGACTACGAGCAGTACTTC
CDR3aa: CASSPRFLAGDYEQYF
d_gene: TRBD2
abundance: -
v_gene: TRBV3-1/TRBV3-2
j_gene: TRBJ2-7

CDR3nt: TGTGCCAGCAGTTTGAGGGGCAGGGTCTATGGCTACACCTTC
CDR3aa: CASSLRGRVYGYTF
d_gene: -
abundance: -
v_gene: TRBV28
j_gene: TRBJ1-2

CDR3nt: TGTGCCAGCAGTTCCCCGGCCCAGGGAGGTGGTGGCTACACCTTC
CDR3aa: CASSSPAQGGGGYTF
d_gene: -
abundance: once
v_gene: TRBV28
j_gene: TRBJ1-2

CDR3nt: TGTGCCACCAGTGATTTGAGGGAGGGCGAGGGCTACACCTTC
CDR3aa: CATSDLREGEGYTF
d_gene: -
abundance: -
v_gene: TRBV24-1
j_gene: TRBJ1-2

CDR3nt: TGCGCCAGCAGCCAAGGCCTGGGCTACACCTTC
CDR3aa: CASSQGLGYTF
d_gene: -
abundance: -
v_gene: TRBV4-1
j_gene: TRBJ1-2

CDR3nt: TGTGCCAGCAGCCGCGAGATGAACACTGAAGCTTTCTTT
CDR3aa: CASSREMNTEAFF
d_gene: -
abundance: once
v_gene: TRBV7-9
j_gene: TRBJ1-1

CDR3nt: TGTGCCAGCAGTTACAATCAAGGGGTCAATCAGCCCCAGCATTTT
CDR3aa: CASSYNQGVNQPQHF
d_gene: -
abundance: -
v_gene: TRBV6-6
j_gene: TRBJ1-5

CDR3nt: TGTGCCAGCAGCTTAGGTCCCCAAGGGAACTATGGCTACACCTTC
CDR3aa: CASSLGPQGNYGYTF
d_gene: -
abundance: -
v_gene: TRBV7-6
j_gene: TRBJ1-2

CDR3nt: TGCGCCAGCAGCTTGGATCGGGACACTGAAGCTTTCTTT
CDR3aa: CASSLDRDTEAFF
d_gene: -
abundance: -
v_gene: TRBV5-1
j_gene: TRBJ1-1

CDR3nt: TGTGCCTGGAGTGTCGGTGGGGGGAATTCACCCCTCCACTTT
CDR3aa: CAWSVGGGNSPLHF
d_gene: -
abundance: -
v_gene: TRBV30
j_gene: TRBJ1-6

CDR3nt: TGTGCCAGCAGGGAGCGGGGGTTCACAGATACGCAGTATTTT
CDR3aa: CASRERGFTDTQYF
d_gene: TRBD2
abundance: -
v_gene: TRBV6-5
j_gene: TRBJ2-3

CDR3nt: TGTGCCAGCAGCCAAGATCCCGACTTTAATTCACCCCTCCACTTT
CDR3aa: CASSQDPDFNSPLHF
d_gene: -
abundance: -
v_gene: TRBV4-2
j_gene: TRBJ1-6

CDR3nt: TGCAGCGTGGGCGGTTCGAACACTGAAGCTTTCTTT
CDR3aa: CSVGGSNTEAFF
d_gene: -
abundance: -
v_gene: TRBV29-1
j_gene: TRBJ1-1

CDR3nt: TGTGCCAGCAGTTTATTGGGATTCCGGAATGAGCAGTTCTTC
CDR3aa: CASSLLGFRNEQFF
d_gene: -
abundance: -
v_gene: TRBV27
j_gene: TRBJ2-1

CDR3nt: TGCGCCAGCAGCCAAGGAGGGGGCATTTCACCCCTCCACTTT
CDR3aa: CASSQGGGISPLHF
d_gene: TRBD1
abundance: -
v_gene: TRBV4-1
j_gene: TRBJ1-6

CDR3nt: TGTGCCAGCAGTGACCTGGCTCTAGCCCCCTATGGCTACACCTTC
CDR3aa: CASSDLALAPYGYTF
d_gene: -
abundance: -
v_gene: TRBV2
j_gene: TRBJ1-2

CDR3nt: TGTGCCAGTAGTAGGGACAGGGGGCGCAACACCGGGGAGCTGTTTTTT
CDR3aa: CASSRDRGRNTGELFF
d_gene: TRBD1
abundance: -
v_gene: TRBV19
j_gene: TRBJ2-2

CDR3nt: TGCGCCAGCAGCGTGACAGGGAGCTCCTATAATTCACCCCTCCACTTT
CDR3aa: CASSVTGSSYNSPLHF
d_gene: TRBD1
abundance: -
v_gene: TRBV5-1
j_gene: TRBJ1-6

CDR3nt: TGTGCCAGCAGTACAGGGTTAGATCGAAACACCATATATTTT
CDR3aa: CASSTGLDRNTIYF
d_gene: -
abundance: -
v_gene: TRBV6-5
j_gene: TRBJ1-3

CDR3nt: TGTGCCAGCAGCTTGGGGACAGGGGCGCAAGGCTACACCTTC
CDR3aa: CASSLGTGAQGYTF
d_gene: TRBD1
abundance: -
v_gene: TRBV5-5
j_gene: TRBJ1-2

CDR3nt: TGTGCCAGCAGTGATTACAATGAGCAGTTCTTC
CDR3aa: CASSDYNEQFF
d_gene: -
abundance: -
v_gene: TRBV27
j_gene: TRBJ2-1

CDR3nt: TGTGCCAGCAGTGAAGTAGCGGGGAAGCGTCAGCCCCAGCATTTT
CDR3aa: CASSEVAGKRQPQHF
d_gene: -
abundance: once
v_gene: TRBV6-1
j_gene: TRBJ1-5

CDR3nt: TGTGCCAGCAGTGCCAAAAGGGGCTATGGCTACACCTTC
CDR3aa: CASSAKRGYGYTF
d_gene: -
abundance: -
v_gene: TRBV25-1
j_gene: TRBJ1-2

CDR3nt: TGTGCCAGCAGGCCCCTCGGGGGAAACTACGAGCAGTACTTC
CDR3aa: CASRPLGGNYEQYF
d_gene: -
abundance: -
v_gene: TRBV6-5
j_gene: TRBJ2-7

CDR3nt: TGTGCCAGCAGTGTAGCCTACTACGAGCAGTACTTC
CDR3aa: CASSVAYYEQYF
d_gene: -
abundance: -
v_gene: TRBV6-2/TRBV6-3
j_gene: TRBJ2-7

CDR3nt: TGTGCCAGCAGCTTGGAAAGTGAAGCTTTCTTT
CDR3aa: CASSLESEAFF
d_gene: -
abundance: -
v_gene: TRBV5-6
j_gene: TRBJ1-1

CDR3nt: TGTGCCAGCAGCGTAGGGGGAGCGGGGGGCCAAGAGACCCAGTACTTC
CDR3aa: CASSVGGAGGQETQYF
d_gene: TRBD2
abundance: -
v_gene: TRBV9
j_gene: TRBJ2-5

CDR3nt: TGTGCCATCAGTGAGGGTTTGGAAGCTTTCTTT
CDR3aa: CAISEGLEAFF
d_gene: -
abundance: -
v_gene: TRBV10-3
j_gene: TRBJ1-1

CDR3nt: TGTGCCAGCTCACCATCGACTAGCGGGCTTAGCACAGATACGCAGTATTTT
CDR3aa: CASSPSTSGLSTDTQYF
d_gene: TRBD2
abundance: -
v_gene: TRBV18
j_gene: TRBJ2-3

CDR3nt: TGTGCCAGCAGCCAAGGTGGCGGATCTAGCACAGATACGCAGTATTTT
CDR3aa: CASSQGGGSSTDTQYF
d_gene: -
abundance: -
v_gene: TRBV3-1/TRBV3-2
j_gene: TRBJ2-3

CDR3nt: TGTGCCAGCAGTTTGGGACCCAGGGGCACCGGGGAGCTGTTTTTT
CDR3aa: CASSLGPRGTGELFF
d_gene: -
abundance: -
v_gene: TRBV27
j_gene: TRBJ2-2

CDR3nt: TGTGCCAGTACCATTTCCGGGGGTAGCTCCTACAATGAGCAGTTCTTC
CDR3aa: CASTISGGSSYNEQFF
d_gene: -
abundance: -
v_gene: TRBV19
j_gene: TRBJ2-1

CDR3nt: TGTGCCAGCAGCTTAGCATTGGGTCAGCCCCAGCATTTT
CDR3aa: CASSLALGQPQHF
d_gene: -
abundance: -
v_gene: TRBV7-2
j_gene: TRBJ1-5

CDR3nt: TGTGCCAGCAGCGCCCCTCGGTCCGGAGTGACTAATGAAAAACTGTTTTTT
CDR3aa: CASSAPRSGVTNEKLFF
d_gene: -
abundance: -
v_gene: TRBV7-9
j_gene: TRBJ1-4

CDR3nt: TGTGCCAGCAGTCTTCGGACAGGGGGCTTAACTGAAGCTTTCTTT
CDR3aa: CASSLRTGGLTEAFF
d_gene: TRBD1
abundance: -
v_gene: TRBV6-5
j_gene: TRBJ1-1

CDR3nt: TGTGCCAGCAGCGCTGGGACAGGGGCCCGGGGGGCCTATGGCTACACCTTC
CDR3aa: CASSAGTGARGAYGYTF
d_gene: TRBD1
abundance: -
v_gene: TRBV9
j_gene: TRBJ1-2

CDR3nt: TGTGCCAGCAGTTACGACAGGGTCTCCCGGTTGGTCGCTGAAGCTTTCTTT
CDR3aa: CASSYDRVSRLVAEAFF
d_gene: TRBD1
abundance: -
v_gene: TRBV6-2/TRBV6-3
j_gene: TRBJ1-1

CDR3nt: TGTGCCAGCAACCCTGGGCAGGGAAGCTATGGCTACACCTTC
CDR3aa: CASNPGQGSYGYTF
d_gene: -
abundance: once
v_gene: TRBV9
j_gene: TRBJ1-2

CDR3nt: TGTGCCAGCAGTGAGGGGAGGGACGGGGAGCTGTTTTTT
CDR3aa: CASSEGRDGELFF
d_gene: TRBD2
abundance: -
v_gene: TRBV2
j_gene: TRBJ2-2

CDR3nt: TGCGCCAGCAGCCAAGAATCCCCAGGGGGTTATAATGAAAAACTGTTTTTT
CDR3aa: CASSQESPGGYNEKLFF
d_gene: TRBD1
abundance: once
v_gene: TRBV4-1
j_gene: TRBJ1-4

CDR3nt: TGTGCCAGCAGTTTAGCGGGGCGGAGCACAGATACGCAGTATTTT
CDR3aa: CASSLAGRSTDTQYF
d_gene: TRBD2
abundance: once
v_gene: TRBV6-5
j_gene: TRBJ2-3

CDR3nt: TGTGCCAGCAGTCCCCGGACAGGCAATCAGCCCCAGCATTTT
CDR3aa: CASSPRTGNQPQHF
d_gene: -
abundance: -
v_gene: TRBV6-6
j_gene: TRBJ1-5

CDR3nt: TGTGCCACCGGACCGATTAAGAACACTGAAGCTTTCTTT
CDR3aa: CATGPIKNTEAFF
d_gene: -
abundance: -
v_gene: TRBV5-4
j_gene: TRBJ1-1

CDR3nt: TGTGCCAGCAGCTTAGATCCCCCCGTCCGGCGGGGGGTCTACAATGAGCAGTTCTTC
CDR3aa: CASSLDPPVRRGVYNEQFF
d_gene: TRBD2
abundance: -
v_gene: TRBV11-2
j_gene: TRBJ2-1

CDR3nt: TGTGCCAGCACCTCAGGGGGCGCGGATGAAGCTTTCTTT
CDR3aa: CASTSGGADEAFF
d_gene: TRBD1
abundance: -
v_gene: TRBV27
j_gene: TRBJ1-1

CDR3nt: TGTGCAAGTCGCTTAGTTATCCATTTGGGAGGGAGGGGACAGCCCCAGCATTTT
CDR3aa: CASRLVIHLGGRGQPQHF
d_gene: -
abundance: -
v_gene: TRBV12-2
j_gene: TRBJ1-5

CDR3nt: TGTGCCATCAGTGATTCAATGGGGGAGCAGTACTTC
CDR3aa: CAISDSMGEQYF
d_gene: -
abundance: -
v_gene: TRBV10-3
j_gene: TRBJ2-7